Sequencing of this TCR beta chain was carried out in a study of molecular identifiers for immune sequencing clone quantification. Study-level results: Beyond 20 RNA copies, clones held over 99% of effector molecules, compared with under 1% in naive cells.

V was cut by 4 bases and J by 3 bases, with 15 bases left in between. CDR3 length equals 15 residues. CDR1 and CDR2 from the germline V gene are SEHNR and FQNEAQ (reference sequence). Comments on this clonotype: Its antigen remains unidentified. This may stem from a read error, because a much larger clone lies one nucleotide away.

Library preparation followed earlier protocols using designated TCR primers. From the PCR reads, TCRdb called clonotypes with MiXCR, one entry per CDR3 protein. The table has over 55,000 distinct CDR3 sequences, under 20% seen once. As CD8+CD4-CCR7+CD45RA+ cells, naive CD8 T cells were sorted. V and J are TRBV7-9 and TRBJ1-1; the D gene is possibly TRBD1 (6 bases). This clonotype was obtained from a human donor in good health. Some libraries in this study had Jurkat cell RNA spiked in. Sequenced sample: naive CD8+ T cells from blood, with Jurkat cell RNA spiked in. Subset indicated: FACS-sorted CD8+CD4-CCR7+CD45RA+ naive T cells. The CDR3 coding sequence is TGTGCCAGCAGCTGCGTTCGGGGGCTTGACACTGAAGCTTTCTTT. Encoded protein: CASSCVRGLDTEAFF.